What follows is one T cell receptor beta chain and its context. The record originates from a study of blood T cell repertoires in COVID-19. Trimming removed 7 bases from V and 1 base from J, with 13 bases in between. Germline CDR1 reads LNHDA; CDR2 reads SQIVND (reference sequence). This CDR3 comprises 14 residues. TCRdb's copy holds only in-frame clones and misses some; the assay was immunoSEQ multiplex PCR. This sample has about 300,000 clones; roughly 86% occur once, and the top ten carry 1.3%. The clonotype comes from a man between 70 and 80 years old with acute or convalescent COVID-19. The J gene is TRBJ1-1, the V gene TRBV19; D is unclear. The sequenced material came from peripheral blood. The CDR3 loop is CASTYREQNTEAFF. The DNA of the CDR3 is TGTGCCAGTACATACCGGGAACAGAACACTGAAGCTTTCTTT.